One sample yielded the 20 T cell receptor beta chains listed below, sequenced in a study of radiotherapy plus CTLA-4 blockade in lung cancer (dated by TCRdb to between 2018 and 2020). Library preparation used the immunoSEQ multiplex PCR assay. Drawn from immuneACCESS, this table holds only the in-frame rearrangements with V and J called that TCRdb kept. Clones are partly lost; checked studies trace under half to an unresolved V gene and leave the rest unexplained. The table for this sample lists more than 25,000 clones; over 60% of them were counted only once. The leading ten clones occupy roughly a sixth of the sample. This specimen was peripheral blood, taken from a patient treated with radiotherapy plus ipilimumab. These receptors were collected from a human donor with non-small cell lung cancer that progressed on radiotherapy plus ipilimumab.

This chain links TRBV10-1 with TRBJ1-1, with D unclear. In germline, CDR1 is WNHNN, CDR2 SYGVQD (reference sequence). The length of the CDR3 is 13 residues. V lost 6 bases, J lost 2 bases, and 10 bases lay in between. This chain's CDR3 is CASSSQINTEAFF. The CDR3 bases are TGCGCCAGCAGCTCGCAAATTAACACTGAAGCTTTCTTT.

A few counts support this clone. CDR3 in amino acids: CAASRVSGGADTQYF. In nucleotides, the CDR3 is TGTGCCGCGTCACGAGTTAGCGGGGGGGCAGATACGCAGTATTTT. V gene TRBV27 combines with J gene TRBJ2-3, with 11 bases identical to TRBD2. The germline V gene encodes CDR1 MNHEY and CDR2 SMNVEV (reference sequence). This CDR3 comprises 15 residues. J gave up 4 bases and V 11 bases, and 11 bases lay outside the gene matches.

The chain joins TRBV28 to TRBJ2-7; D call uncertain. V dropped 8 bases and J dropped 3 bases, with 14 bases sitting between them. CDR3 length equals 13 residues. The V gene's germline CDR1 is MDHEN and CDR2 SYDVKM. CDR3 DNA: TGTGCCAGCGGTACCTCCCCTCTCTACGAGCAGTACTTC. It is translated as CASGTSPLYEQYF.

The J gene is TRBJ1-5, the V gene TRBV5-6, with a tentative D call TRBD1 (5 bases). This CDR3 region has 14 residues. CDR1 is SGHDT, CDR2 YYEEEE, per germline. Trimming removed 3 bases at V and 2 bases at J, with 9 bases between. Here the CDR3 reads CASSSLTGNQPQHF. The CDR3 DNA follows: TGTGCCAGCAGCTCGTTGACAGGCAATCAGCCCCAGCATTTT.

The rearrangement uses TRBV5-6 and TRBJ2-2; TRBD1 might be the D (6 bases). Trimming removed 3 bases from V and 1 base from J, with 13 bases in between. There are 16 residues in the CDR3. CDR1 is SGHDT and CDR2 is YYEEEE in the germline V gene. CDR3 bases: TGTGCCAGCAGCTCACCGGGACACCAGAACACCGGGGAGCTGTTTTTT. It translates to CASSSPGHQNTGELFF.

The chain combines TRBV9 with TRBJ2-1; 9 nucleotides match TRBD1. This CDR3 is built from 16 residues. J lost 7 bases, V lost 2 bases, and 10 bases had no gene match. Germline V gene data show CDR1 as SGDLS and CDR2 as YYNGEE. Here the CDR3 DNA reads TGTGCCAGCAGCGTGGAAGGTCGGACAGGGGTTAATGAGCAGTTCTTC. Protein product: CASSVEGRTGVNEQFF. Combining the CDR3 with reference TRBV9 and TRBJ2-1 gives the whole variable domain DSGVTQTPKHLITATGQRVTLRCSPRSGDLSVYWYQQSLDQGLQFLIQYYNGEERAKGNILERFSAQQFPDLHSELNLSSLELGDSALYFCASSVEGRTGVNEQFFGPGTRLTVL.

This clone has just a few counts. The rearrangement uses TRBV19 and TRBJ2-5; TRBD2 is a possible D gene (6 bases). V lost 3 bases, J lost 4 bases, and 15 bases lay in between. The CDR3 has 15 residues. Germline CDR1 reads LNHDA; CDR2 reads SQIVND (reference sequence). CDR3 sequence reads: CASSMGGGVSETQYF. DNA for the CDR3: TGTGCCAGTAGTATGGGAGGCGGGGTTTCAGAGACCCAGTACTTC.

This chain links TRBV2 with TRBJ1-1, with 8 nucleotides matching TRBD1. CDR1 is SNHLY, CDR2 FYNNEI, per germline. The CDR3 totals 13 residues. Germline trimming cut 6 bases from V and 1 base from J; bases unmatched to any gene: 1. In DNA form, the CDR3 reads TGTGCCAGCAGGGGACAGGCGAACACTGAAGCTTTCTTT. It yields the protein CASRGQANTEAFF.

The genes are TRBV9 and TRBJ2-5; D call uncertain. Germline CDR1 is SGDLS and CDR2 is YYNGEE. The CDR3 is 14 amino acids. Trimming shortened V by 0 bases and J by 2 bases, and 8 bases separated the two germline ends. This CDR3 reads CASSVGVIQETQYF. As DNA, the CDR3 is TGTGCCAGCAGCGTAGGTGTCATTCAAGAGACCCAGTACTTC.

This chain uses TRBV2 with TRBJ1-5; TRBD1 might be the D (6 bases). CDR1 and CDR2 (germline): SNHLY, FYNNEI. V was pared by 4 bases and J by 5 bases, with 12 bases between. CDR3 size: 14 residues. This chain's CDR3 is CASSAMDSYQPQHF. In DNA form, the CDR3 reads TGTGCCAGCAGTGCCATGGACAGTTATCAGCCCCAGCATTTT.

The V gene is TRBV11-2, the J gene TRBJ2-1; TRBD2 agrees at 10 bases. After removal of 2 bases from V and 4 bases from J, the junction contained 14 bases not matched to a gene. Germline lookup yields CDR1 SGHAT and CDR2 FQNNGV. The CDR3 has 19 amino acids. The DNA for the CDR3 is TGTGCCAGCAGCTTACGGGGACCCAAGCGGGAGGGCCTGTACAATGAGCAGTTCTTC. Translating it yields CASSLRGPKREGLYNEQFF.

This chain uses TRBV28 with TRBJ1-1, with D perhaps matching TRBD1 (6 bases). V shed 5 bases and J shed 1 base, with 8 bases lying between them. CDR3 length equals 13 residues. CDR1 and CDR2 from the germline V gene are MDHEN and SYDVKM. The CDR3 protein is CASSLGGNTEAFF. Written as DNA, the CDR3 is TGTGCCAGCAGTCTAGGGGGGAACACTGAAGCTTTCTTT.

The chain carries TRBV5-4 and TRBJ2-1; D remains unclear. Per the germline V gene, CDR1 is SGHNT and CDR2 is YYREEE (reference sequence). This CDR3 comprises 14 residues. V dropped 0 bases and J dropped 5 bases, with 9 bases sitting between them. The CDR3 spells CASSLVSRDNEQFF. The CDR3, as DNA: TGTGCCAGCAGCTTGGTCTCTAGGGACAATGAGCAGTTCTTC.

The chain links TRBV5-1 to TRBJ2-7; D unresolved. From germline, CDR1 is SGHRS and CDR2 YFSETQ. Trimming stripped 0 bases from V and 0 bases from J, with 7 bases between. The CDR3 has 14 amino acids. The CDR3 is CASSLVAGSYEQYF. For the CDR3, the DNA is TGCGCCAGCAGCTTGGTGGCCGGCTCCTACGAGCAGTACTTC.

The chain joins TRBV27 to TRBJ1-4; D may be TRBD1 (6 bases). Germline lookup yields CDR1 MNHEY and CDR2 SMNVEV (reference sequence). The V end was cut by 7 bases, the J end by 4 bases, with 13 bases between. The CDR3 has 14 residues. The CDR3 sequence: CASKSGQFNEKLFF. CDR3 in DNA: TGTGCCAGCAAATCAGGACAGTTTAATGAAAAACTGTTTTTT.

The V and J genes are TRBV18 and TRBJ1-2, with TRBD1 matching over 7 bases. Germline-derived CDR1 and CDR2 are KGHSH and LQKENI. J lost 6 bases, V lost 4 bases, and 8 bases had no gene match. This CDR3 has 14 residues. CDR3 coding DNA: TGTGCCAGCTCACTCGCGACAGGGTGGGATGGCTACACCTTC. This translates into CASSLATGWDGYTF.

This clone was observed once. This sequence joins TRBV29-1 and TRBJ2-7, with 8 positions matching TRBD2. The CDR3 contains 14 residues. J was trimmed by 0 bases and V by 5 bases; bases with no gene match: 6. Germline values: CDR1 SQVTM, CDR2 ANQGSEA. For the CDR3, the DNA is TGCAGCGTTCAACTAGCGGAGCGCTCCTACGAGCAGTACTTC. Translated: CSVQLAERSYEQYF.

The gene calls are TRBV7-9 and TRBJ1-5, with D unresolved. Germline assignment: CDR1 SEHNR and CDR2 FQNEAQ (reference sequence). The V end was cut by 4 bases, the J end by 5 bases, with 9 bases between. The CDR3 is 13 amino acids. As DNA, the CDR3 is TGTGCCAGCAGCTATGTGGCGGATCAGCCCCAGCATTTT. Translation: CASSYVADQPQHF.

The chain links TRBV5-4 to TRBJ2-4; D is possibly TRBD1 (6 bases). CDR3 length equals 14 residues. Trimming shortened V by 2 bases and J by 9 bases, and 15 bases separated the two germline ends. Germline values: CDR1 SGHNT, CDR2 YYREEE (reference sequence). The CDR3 loop reads CASSFDPGAFIQYF. The CDR3 coding sequence is TGTGCCAGCAGCTTCGACCCAGGGGCGTTCATTCAGTACTTC. Based on the CDR3 plus reference TRBV5-4 and TRBJ2-4, the full variable domain is ETGVTQSPTHLIKTRGQQVTLRCSSQSGHNTVSWYQQALGQGPQFIFQYYREEENGRGNFPPRFSGLQFPNYSSELNVNALELDDSALYLCASSFDPGAFIQYFGAGTRLSVL.

The rearrangement links TRBV10-2 to TRBJ2-2; D could derive from TRBD1 or TRBD2 (6 bases each). The CDR3 contains 14 residues. V was shortened by 6 bases and J by 0 bases, with 8 bases between the two germline ends. Per germline, CDR1 WSHSY and CDR2 SAAADI. The CDR3 nucleotides are TGCGCCAGCAGGAGGGGGGCGAACACCGGGGAGCTGTTTTTT. This gives the protein CASRRGANTGELFF.